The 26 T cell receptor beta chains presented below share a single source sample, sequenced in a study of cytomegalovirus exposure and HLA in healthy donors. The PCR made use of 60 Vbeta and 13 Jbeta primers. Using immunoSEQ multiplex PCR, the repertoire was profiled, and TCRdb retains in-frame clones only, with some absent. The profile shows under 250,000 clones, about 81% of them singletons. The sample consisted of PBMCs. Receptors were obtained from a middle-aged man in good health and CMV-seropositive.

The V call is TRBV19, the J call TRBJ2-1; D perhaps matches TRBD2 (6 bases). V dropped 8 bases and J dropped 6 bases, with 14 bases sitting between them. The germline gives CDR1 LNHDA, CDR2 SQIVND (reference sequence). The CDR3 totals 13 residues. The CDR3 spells CASSRGVVNEQFF. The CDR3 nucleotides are TGTGCCAGTTCGCGGGGTGTGGTCAATGAGCAGTTCTTC.

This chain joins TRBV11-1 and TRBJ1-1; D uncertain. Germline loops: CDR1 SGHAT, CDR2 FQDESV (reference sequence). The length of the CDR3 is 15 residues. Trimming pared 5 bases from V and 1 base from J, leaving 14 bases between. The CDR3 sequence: CASSRLVQKNTEAFF. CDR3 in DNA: TGTGCCAGCAGCCGCTTGGTTCAGAAGAACACTGAAGCTTTCTTT. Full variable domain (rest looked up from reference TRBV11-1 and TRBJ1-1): EAEVAQSPRYKITEKSQAVAFWCDPISGHATLYWYRQILGQGPELLVQFQDESVVDDSQLPKDRFSAERLKGVDSTLKIQPAELGDSAMYLCASSRLVQKNTEAFFGQGTRLTVV.

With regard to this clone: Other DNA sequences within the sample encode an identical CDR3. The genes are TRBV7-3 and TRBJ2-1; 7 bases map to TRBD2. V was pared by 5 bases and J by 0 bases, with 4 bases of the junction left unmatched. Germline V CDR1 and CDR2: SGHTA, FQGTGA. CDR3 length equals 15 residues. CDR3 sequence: CASSRGGSSYNEQFF. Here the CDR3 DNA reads TGTGCCAGCAGCAGGGGCGGGAGCTCCTACAATGAGCAGTTCTTC.

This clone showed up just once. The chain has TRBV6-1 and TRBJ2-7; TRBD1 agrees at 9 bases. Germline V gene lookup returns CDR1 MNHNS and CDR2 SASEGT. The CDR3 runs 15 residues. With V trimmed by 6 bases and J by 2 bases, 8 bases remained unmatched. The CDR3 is CASRPPGQGAYEQYV. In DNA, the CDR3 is TGTGCCAGCAGGCCTCCGGGACAGGGCGCCTACGAGCAGTACGTC.

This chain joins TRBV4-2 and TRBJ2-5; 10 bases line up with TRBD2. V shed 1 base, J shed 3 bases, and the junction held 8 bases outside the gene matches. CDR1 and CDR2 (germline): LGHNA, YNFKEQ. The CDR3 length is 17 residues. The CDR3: CASSQGRTSGNEETQYF. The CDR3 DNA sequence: TGTGCCAGCAGCCAAGGAAGAACTAGCGGGAACGAAGAGACCCAGTACTTC.

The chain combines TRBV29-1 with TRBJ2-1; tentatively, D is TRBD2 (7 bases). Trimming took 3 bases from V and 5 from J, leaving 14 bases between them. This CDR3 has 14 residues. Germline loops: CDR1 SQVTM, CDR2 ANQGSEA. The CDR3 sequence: CSVEWGGPDNEQFF. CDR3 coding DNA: TGCAGCGTTGAGTGGGGGGGGCCAGACAATGAGCAGTTCTTC.

CDR3 coding DNA: TGCAGCGTTGGAAGGACTCCCTACGAGCAGTACTTC. It is translated as CSVGRTPYEQYF. The J gene is TRBJ2-7, the V gene TRBV29-1; D is possibly TRBD2 (5 bases). The CDR3 runs to 12 residues. V lost 4 bases and J 2 bases, leaving 9 bases between the germline ends. Germline V gene sequence: CDR1 SQVTM, CDR2 ANQGSEA.

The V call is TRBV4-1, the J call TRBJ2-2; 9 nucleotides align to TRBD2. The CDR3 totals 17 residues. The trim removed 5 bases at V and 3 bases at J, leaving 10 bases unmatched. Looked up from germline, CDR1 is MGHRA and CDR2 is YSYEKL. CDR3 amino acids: CASSATGLASHTGELFF. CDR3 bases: TGCGCCAGCAGCGCCACTGGACTAGCGAGTCACACCGGGGAGCTGTTTTTT.

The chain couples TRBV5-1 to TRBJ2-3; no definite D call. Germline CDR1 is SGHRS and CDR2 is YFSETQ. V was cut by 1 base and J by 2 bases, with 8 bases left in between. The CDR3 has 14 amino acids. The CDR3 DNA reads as TGCGCCAGCAGCTTGATACAGAACACAGATACGCAGTATTTT. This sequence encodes CASSLIQNTDTQYF.

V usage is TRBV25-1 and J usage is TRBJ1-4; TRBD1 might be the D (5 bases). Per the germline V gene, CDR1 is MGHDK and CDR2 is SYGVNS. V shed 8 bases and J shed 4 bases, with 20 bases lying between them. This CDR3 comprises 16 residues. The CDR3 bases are TGTGCCAGCCCAAGCCGGGGGGTTCTGGATAATGAAAAACTGTTTTTT. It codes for CASPSRGVLDNEKLFF. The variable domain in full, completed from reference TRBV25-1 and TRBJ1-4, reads EADIYQTPRYLVIGTGKKITLECSQTMGHDKMYWYQQDPGMELHLIHYSYGVNSTEKGDLSSESTVSRIRTEHFPLTLESARPSHTSQYLCASPSRGVLDNEKLFFGSGTQLSVL.

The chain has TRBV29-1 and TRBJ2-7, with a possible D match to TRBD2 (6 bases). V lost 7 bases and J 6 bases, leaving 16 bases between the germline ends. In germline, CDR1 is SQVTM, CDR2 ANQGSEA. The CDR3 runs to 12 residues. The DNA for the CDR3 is TGCAGCGCCCGAGACGGGGGTAGCGAGCAGTACGTC. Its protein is CSARDGGSEQYV.

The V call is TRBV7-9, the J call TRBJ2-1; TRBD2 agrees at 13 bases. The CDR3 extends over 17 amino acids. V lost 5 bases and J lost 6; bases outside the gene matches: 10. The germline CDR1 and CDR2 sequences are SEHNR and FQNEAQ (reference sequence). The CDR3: CASSPSLAGGPFNEQFF. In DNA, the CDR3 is TGTGCCAGCAGCCCATCACTAGCGGGAGGGCCGTTCAATGAGCAGTTCTTC. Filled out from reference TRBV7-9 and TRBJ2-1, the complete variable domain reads DTGVSQNPRHKITKRGQNVTFRCDPISEHNRLYWYRQTLGQGPEFLTYFQNEAQLEKSRLLSDRFSAERPKGSFSTLEIQRTEQGDSAMYLCASSPSLAGGPFNEQFFGPGTRLTVL.

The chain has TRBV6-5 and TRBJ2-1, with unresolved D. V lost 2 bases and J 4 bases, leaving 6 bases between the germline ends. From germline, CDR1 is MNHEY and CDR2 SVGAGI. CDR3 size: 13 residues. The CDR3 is CASSYGRYNEQFF. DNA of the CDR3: TGTGCCAGCAGTTACGGCCGTTACAATGAGCAGTTCTTC.

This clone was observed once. CDR3 DNA sequence: TGTGCCAGCAGCCCAACTAGCGGAGGTGTGGAGACCCAGTACTTC. Its protein is CASSPTSGGVETQYF. This chain links TRBV6-1 with TRBJ2-5, with 8 bases aligning to TRBD2. The CDR3 covers 15 residues. Germline trimming cut 6 bases from V and 5 bases from J; bases unmatched to any gene: 11. Looked up from germline, CDR1 is MNHNS and CDR2 is SASEGT.

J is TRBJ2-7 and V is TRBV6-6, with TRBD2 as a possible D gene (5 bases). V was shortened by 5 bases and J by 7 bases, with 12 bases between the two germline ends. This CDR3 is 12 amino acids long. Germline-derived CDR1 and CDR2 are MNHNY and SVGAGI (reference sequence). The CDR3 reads CASSLERSEQYF. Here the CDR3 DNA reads TGTGCCAGCAGTCTGGAGCGGTCGGAGCAGTACTTC.

CDR3 coding DNA: TGTGCCAGTAGTATAGATCGGCAGGGCACCATATATTTT. As protein: CASSIDRQGTIYF. V and J are TRBV19 and TRBJ1-3; possibly TRBD1 for D (5 bases). The CDR3 runs 13 residues. V lost 0 bases and J lost 9, with 9 bases in between. Germline V gene lookup returns CDR1 LNHDA and CDR2 SQIVND (reference sequence).

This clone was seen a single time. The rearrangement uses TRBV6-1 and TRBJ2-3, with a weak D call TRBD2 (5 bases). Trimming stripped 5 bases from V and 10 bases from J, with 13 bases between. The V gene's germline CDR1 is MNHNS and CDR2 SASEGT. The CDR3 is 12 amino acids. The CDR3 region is CASSPDSGAQYF. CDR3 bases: TGTGCCAGCAGTCCGGACTCCGGTGCGCAGTATTTT.

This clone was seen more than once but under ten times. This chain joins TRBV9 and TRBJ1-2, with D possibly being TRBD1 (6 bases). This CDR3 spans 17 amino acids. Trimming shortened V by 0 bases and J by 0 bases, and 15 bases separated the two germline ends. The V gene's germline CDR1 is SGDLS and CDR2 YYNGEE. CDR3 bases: TGTGCCAGCAGCGTAGCTAAGGCAGGGGATACTAACTATGGCTACACCTTC. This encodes CASSVAKAGDTNYGYTF.

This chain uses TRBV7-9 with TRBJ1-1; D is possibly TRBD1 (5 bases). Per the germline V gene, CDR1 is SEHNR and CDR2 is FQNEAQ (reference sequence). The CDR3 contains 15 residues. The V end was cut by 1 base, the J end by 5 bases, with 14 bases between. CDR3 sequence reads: CASSLGGRVGTEAFF. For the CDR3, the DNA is TGTGCCAGCAGCTTAGGGGGCAGGGTAGGTACTGAAGCTTTCTTT.

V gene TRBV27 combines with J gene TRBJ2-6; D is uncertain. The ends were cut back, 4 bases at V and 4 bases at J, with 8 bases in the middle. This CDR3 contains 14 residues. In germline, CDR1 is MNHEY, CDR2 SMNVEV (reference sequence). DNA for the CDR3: TGTGCCAGCAGTTCTGCGGCCGGGGCCAACGTCCTGACTTTC. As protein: CASSSAAGANVLTF.

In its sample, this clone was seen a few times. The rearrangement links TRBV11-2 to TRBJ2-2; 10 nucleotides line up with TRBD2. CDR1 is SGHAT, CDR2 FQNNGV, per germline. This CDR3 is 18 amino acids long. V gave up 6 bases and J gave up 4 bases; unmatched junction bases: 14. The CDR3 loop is CASSTGLRLAGRTGELFF. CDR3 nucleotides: TGTGCCAGCAGTACAGGACTCCGACTAGCGGGCCGCACCGGGGAGCTGTTTTTT.

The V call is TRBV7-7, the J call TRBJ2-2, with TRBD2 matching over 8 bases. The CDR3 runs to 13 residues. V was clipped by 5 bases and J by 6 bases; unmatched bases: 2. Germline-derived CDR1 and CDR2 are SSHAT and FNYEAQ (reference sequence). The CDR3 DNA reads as TGTGCCAGCAGCGCGGGAGGCCCCGGGGAGCTGTTTTTT. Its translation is CASSAGGPGELFF.

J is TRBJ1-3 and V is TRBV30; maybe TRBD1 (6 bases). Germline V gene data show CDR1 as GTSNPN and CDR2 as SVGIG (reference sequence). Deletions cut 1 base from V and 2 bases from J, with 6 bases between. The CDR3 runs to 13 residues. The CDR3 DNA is TGTGCCTGGAGTGGACAGGCTGGAAACACCATATATTTT. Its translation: CAWSGQAGNTIYF.

CDR3 in amino acids: CASSDRTDSGNTIYF. The CDR3 DNA is TGTGCCAGCAGCGACCGCACAGACTCTGGAAACACCATATATTTT. The chain uses TRBV5-4 and TRBJ1-3, with D uncertain. V lost 4 bases, J lost 0 bases, and 11 bases lay in between. Germline V lookup: CDR1 SGHNT, CDR2 YYREEE (reference sequence). This CDR3 contains 15 residues.

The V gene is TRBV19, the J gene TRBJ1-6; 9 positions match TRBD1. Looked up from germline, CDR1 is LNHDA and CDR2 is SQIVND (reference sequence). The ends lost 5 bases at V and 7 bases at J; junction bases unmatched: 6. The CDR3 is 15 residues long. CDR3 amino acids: CASSHRDRDNSPLHF. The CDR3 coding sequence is TGTGCCAGTAGTCATCGGGACAGGGACAATTCACCCCTCCACTTT.

As DNA, the CDR3 is TGTGCCAGCAGCTTGGACAGGGGATTAGCTAACTATGGCTACACCTTC. Amino acids: CASSLDRGLANYGYTF. The chain recombines TRBV5-4 with TRBJ1-2, with 7 bases aligning to TRBD1. CDR3 size: 16 residues. The V gene's germline CDR1 is SGHNT and CDR2 YYREEE (reference sequence). The J segment lost 0 bases and the V segment lost 0 bases, leaving 5 bases of the junction unmatched.